The source of this T cell receptor (beta chain) is a study of control samples from healthy donors and cancer patients. Sequencing was performed with immunoSEQ multiplex PCR; in TCRdb, only in-frame clones are kept and a portion is missing. The sample comprises 98,000 or so clones, less than 90% of which are singletons, and approximately 15% rests with the top ten. The TCR originated in a woman in her sixties or seventies in good health. Input material: blood.

CDR3: CASSPRTGGAGQPQHF. DNA for the CDR3: TGTGCCAGTAGTCCTCGGACAGGGGGCGCAGGACAGCCCCAGCATTTT. The V call is TRBV19, the J call TRBJ1-5; 11 bases are a match to TRBD1. Germline values: CDR1 LNHDA, CDR2 SQIVND (reference sequence). This CDR3 comprises 16 residues. With 5 bases clipped from V and 7 bases from J, the junction kept 10 bases outside the gene matches.